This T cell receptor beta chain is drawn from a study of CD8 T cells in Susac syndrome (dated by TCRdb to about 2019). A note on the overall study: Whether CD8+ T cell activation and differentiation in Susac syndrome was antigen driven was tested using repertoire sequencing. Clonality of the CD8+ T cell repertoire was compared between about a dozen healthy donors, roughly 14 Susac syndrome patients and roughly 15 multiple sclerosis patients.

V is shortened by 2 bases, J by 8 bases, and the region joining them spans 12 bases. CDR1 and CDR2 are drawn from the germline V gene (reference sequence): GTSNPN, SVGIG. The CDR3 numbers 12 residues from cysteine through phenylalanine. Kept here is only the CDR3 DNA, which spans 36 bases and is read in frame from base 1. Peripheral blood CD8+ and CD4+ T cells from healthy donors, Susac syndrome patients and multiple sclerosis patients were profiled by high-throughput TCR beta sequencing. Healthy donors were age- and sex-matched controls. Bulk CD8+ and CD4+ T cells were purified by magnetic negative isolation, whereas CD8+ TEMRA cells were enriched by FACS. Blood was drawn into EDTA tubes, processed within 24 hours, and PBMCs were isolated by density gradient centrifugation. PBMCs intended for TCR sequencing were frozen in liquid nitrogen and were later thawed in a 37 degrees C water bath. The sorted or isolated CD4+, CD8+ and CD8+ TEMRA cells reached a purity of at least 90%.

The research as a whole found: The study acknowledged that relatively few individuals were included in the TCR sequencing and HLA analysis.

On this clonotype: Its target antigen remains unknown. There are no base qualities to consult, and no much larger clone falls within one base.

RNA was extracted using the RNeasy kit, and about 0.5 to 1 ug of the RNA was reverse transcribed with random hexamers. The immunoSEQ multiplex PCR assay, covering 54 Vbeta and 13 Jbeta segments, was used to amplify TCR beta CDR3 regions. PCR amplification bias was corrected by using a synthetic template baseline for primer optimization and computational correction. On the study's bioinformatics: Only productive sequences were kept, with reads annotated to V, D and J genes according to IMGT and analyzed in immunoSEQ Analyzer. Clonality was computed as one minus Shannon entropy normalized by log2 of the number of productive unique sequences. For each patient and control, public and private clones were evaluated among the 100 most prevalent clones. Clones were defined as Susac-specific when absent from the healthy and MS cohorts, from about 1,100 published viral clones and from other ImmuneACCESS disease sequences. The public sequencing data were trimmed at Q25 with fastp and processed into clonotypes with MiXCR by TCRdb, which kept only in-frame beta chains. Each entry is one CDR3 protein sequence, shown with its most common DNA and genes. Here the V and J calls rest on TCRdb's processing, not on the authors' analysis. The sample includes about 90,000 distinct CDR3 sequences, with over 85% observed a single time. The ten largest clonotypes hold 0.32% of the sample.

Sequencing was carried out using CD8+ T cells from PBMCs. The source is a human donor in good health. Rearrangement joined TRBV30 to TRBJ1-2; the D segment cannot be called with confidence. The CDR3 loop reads CAWSRHPEGYTF. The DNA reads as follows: TGTGCCTGGAGTAGACACCCCGAGGGCTACACCTTC.